This T cell receptor beta chain was obtained from a study of T cells in women clearing cervical HPV infection. A word on this clone: The sequence runs out 3 residues before the end of the CDR3; the remainder is reconstructed from the germline J gene.

The data were produced by immunoSEQ multiplex PCR, yet TCRdb's version contains in-frame clones alone and is incomplete. The sample table sets out 10,000 to 15,000 clones. V was shortened by 0 bases and J by 7 bases, with 16 bases between the two germline ends. The CDR3 loop spans 15 amino acids. The germline CDR1 and CDR2 sequences are SGHRS and YFSETQ. HPV was found by MY09/MY11 PCR and dot-blot genotyping. The chain uses TRBV5-1 and TRBJ1-2; D unclear. Sequencing was performed on blood buffy coat. This sequence originates from a woman aged 18-70 years with a cervical HPV16 infection that either progressed to CIN3+ or cleared (not recorded which). The sequenced part of the CDR3 DNA is TGCGCCAGCAGCTTGGGCCCACAACCCGAGTTTGGC. It yields the protein CASSLGPQPEFG. The whole CDR3 region reads CASSLGPQPEFGYTF.